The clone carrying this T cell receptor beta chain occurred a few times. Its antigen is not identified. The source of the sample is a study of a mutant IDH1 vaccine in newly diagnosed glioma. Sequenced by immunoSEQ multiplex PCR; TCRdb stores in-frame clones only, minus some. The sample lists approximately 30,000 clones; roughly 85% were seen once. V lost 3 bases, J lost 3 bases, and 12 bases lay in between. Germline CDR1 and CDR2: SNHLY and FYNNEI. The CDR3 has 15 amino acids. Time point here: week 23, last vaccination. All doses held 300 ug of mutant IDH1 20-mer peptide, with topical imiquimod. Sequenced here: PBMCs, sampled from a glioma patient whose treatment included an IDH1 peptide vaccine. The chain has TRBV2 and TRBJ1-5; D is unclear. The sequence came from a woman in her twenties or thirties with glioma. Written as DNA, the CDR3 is TGTGCCAGCAGTGATCAAGGAAGGGACAATCAGCCCCAGCATTTT. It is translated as CASSDQGRDNQPQHF.